The sequence of this T cell receptor beta chain was determined in a study of regulatory T cells in long-lasting Graves disease. This clonotype came up many times. Time point specified: newly diagnosed GD, antithyroid drugs for less than 3 months. Generation of the TCR library employed RNA extracted from PBMCs. CDR3 size: 15 residues. Germline V gene lookup returns CDR1 SNHLY and CDR2 FYNNEI. The V gene end was trimmed by 6 bases and the J gene end by 1 base; junction bases not matched to a gene: 5. TCR beta libraries were built with iRepertoire HTBI primers and Arm-PCR of CDR3 regions. TCRdb redid the calling of the multiplex PCR reads with MiXCR, one entry per CDR3 protein. The sample records 250,000 or so distinct CDR3 sequences, about 17% being singletons. These data were likewise used in another study, on T cells in Graves' hyperthyroidism and ophthalmopathy.

Sequenced here: peripheral blood mononuclear cells (PBMCs), sampled at new diagnosis, from a patient treated with antithyroid drugs. The clonotype originates from a woman aged 25 to 39 with Graves disease. V gene TRBV2 combines with J gene TRBJ2-2; 7 bases align to TRBD1. The DNA for the CDR3 is TGTGCCAGCAGGAATCAGGGGGTGAACACCGGGGAGCTGTTTTTT. Translation gives CASRNQGVNTGELFF.